These 9 T cell receptor beta chains were all obtained from the same sample, sequenced in a study of OX40 agonist ivuxolimab in advanced cancers. The table came from immunoSEQ multiplex PCR; TCRdb's copy has only in-frame clones and leaves some out. The sample consists of approximately 70,000 clones, approximately 92% of them appearing once. This sample comprised CD4+ or CD8+ T cells sorted from blood, obtained in a trial of the OX40 agonist ivuxolimab. The origin of the receptors is an adult with an advanced solid tumor such as melanoma, head and neck, liver or kidney cancer.

The rearrangement uses TRBV9 and TRBJ2-2; D gene uncertain. CDR3 length equals 16 residues. V gave up 1 base and J gave up 0 bases, with 10 bases separating them. In germline, CDR1 is SGDLS, CDR2 YYNGEE. The CDR3 DNA sequence: TGTGCCAGCAGCGTATTGTGGAACGCGAACACCGGGGAGCTGTTTTTT. It codes for CASSVLWNANTGELFF.

In its sample, this clone was seen once. The chain is built from TRBV5-1 and TRBJ2-7; TRBD1 agrees at 10 bases. Germline trimming cut 2 bases from V and 4 bases from J; bases unmatched to any gene: 3. CDR1 is SGHRS, CDR2 YFSETQ, per germline. This CDR3 spans 14 amino acids. CDR3 in DNA: TGCGCCAGCAGCTTAGGGACAGGGGTGTACGAGCAGTACTTC. Its translation is CASSLGTGVYEQYF.

This clone appeared once. The gene calls are TRBV7-9 and TRBJ1-1; weak D call: TRBD1 (6 bases). Germline V lookup: CDR1 SEHNR, CDR2 FQNEAQ (reference sequence). This CDR3 is built from 11 residues. Trimming cost V 5 bases and J 7 bases, with 8 bases left between them. The CDR3 is CASSPDSEAFF. Written as DNA, the CDR3 is TGTGCCAGCAGCCCGGACAGTGAAGCTTTCTTT.

This clone was recorded only once. V and J are TRBV11-3 and TRBJ2-5; D remains unclear. V lost 5 bases to trimming and J lost 9 bases, with 10 bases between them. The CDR3 is made up of 11 amino acids. Germline V gene lookup returns CDR1 SGHNT and CDR2 YENEEA. CDR3 coding DNA: TGTGCCAGCAGCCCCGACGGGTCCCAGTACTTC. Protein: CASSPDGSQYF. The variable domain in full, with the rest retrieved from reference TRBV11-3 and TRBJ2-5, is EAGVVQSPRYKIIEKKQPVAFWCNPISGHNTLYWYLQNLGQGPELLIRYENEEAVDDSQLPKDRFSAERLKGVDSTLKIQPAELGDSAVYLCASSPDGSQYFGPGTRLLVL.

The rearrangement joins TRBV7-6 to TRBJ2-5, with D maybe TRBD1 (5 bases). The J call may be incorrect, as the DNA end agrees better with TRBJ2-7. The CDR3 is 12 amino acids. From germline, CDR1 is SGHVS and CDR2 FNYEAQ. CDR3 amino acids: CASSLQGNEQYF. The CDR3 nucleotides read TGTGCCAGCAGCTTGCAGGGAAACGAGCAGTACTTC.

The V call is TRBV18, the J call TRBJ2-1; weak D call: TRBD2 (5 bases). The CDR3 is 15 residues long. Germline V gene data show CDR1 as KGHSH and CDR2 as LQKENI. The ends were cut back, 3 bases at V and 4 bases at J, with 13 bases in the middle. CDR3 sequence reads: CASSPGVAKYNEQFF. In nucleotides, the CDR3 is TGTGCCAGCTCACCCGGGGTGGCAAAGTACAATGAGCAGTTCTTC.

The V gene is TRBV7-2, the J gene TRBJ2-2; D not certain. From germline, CDR1 is SGHTA and CDR2 FQGNSA. V was trimmed by 5 bases and J by 7 bases, leaving 11 bases between them. The CDR3 consists of 13 residues. Here the CDR3 reads CASSPRSDGELFF. The CDR3 coding sequence is TGTGCCAGCAGCCCCCGGAGTGACGGGGAGCTGTTTTTT.

The rearrangement links TRBV23-1 to TRBJ2-5; TRBD1 might be the D (6 bases). TRBV23-1 is treated as an ORF (open reading frame) with a function not yet certain. CDR3 length: 14 residues. V lost 4 bases and J 3 bases, leaving 12 bases between the germline ends. Here the CDR3 reads CASSPRDKKETQYF. The CDR3 DNA reads as TGCGCCAGCAGTCCCCGGGACAAAAAAGAGACCCAGTACTTC.

This clone was picked up one time. The chain is built from TRBV4-3 and TRBJ1-1; perhaps TRBD1 as D (5 bases). CDR3 length: 14 residues. Trimming cost V 4 bases and J 6 bases, with 15 bases left between them. The germline gives CDR1 LGHNA, CDR2 YSLEER. CDR3 amino acids: CASSRVGGRAEAFF. CDR3 nucleotide sequence: TGCGCCAGCAGCCGCGTCGGGGGTCGGGCTGAAGCTTTCTTT.